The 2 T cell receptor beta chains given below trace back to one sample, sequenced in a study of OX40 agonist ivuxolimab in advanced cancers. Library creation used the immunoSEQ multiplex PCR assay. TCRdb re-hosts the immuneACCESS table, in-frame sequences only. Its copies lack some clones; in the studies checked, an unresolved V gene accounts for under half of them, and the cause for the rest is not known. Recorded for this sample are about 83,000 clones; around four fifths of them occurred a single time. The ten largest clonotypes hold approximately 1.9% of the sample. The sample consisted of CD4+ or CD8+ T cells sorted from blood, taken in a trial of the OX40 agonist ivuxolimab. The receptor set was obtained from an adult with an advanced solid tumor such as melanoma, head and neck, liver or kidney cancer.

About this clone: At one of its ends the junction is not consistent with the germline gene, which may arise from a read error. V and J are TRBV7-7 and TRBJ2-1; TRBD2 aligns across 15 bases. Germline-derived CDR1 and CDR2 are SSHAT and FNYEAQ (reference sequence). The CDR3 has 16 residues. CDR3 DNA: TGTGCTAGCAGCTTAGTTGAGGGACTAGCGGGGGGAGAGCAGTTCTTC. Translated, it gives CASSLVEGLAGGEQFF.

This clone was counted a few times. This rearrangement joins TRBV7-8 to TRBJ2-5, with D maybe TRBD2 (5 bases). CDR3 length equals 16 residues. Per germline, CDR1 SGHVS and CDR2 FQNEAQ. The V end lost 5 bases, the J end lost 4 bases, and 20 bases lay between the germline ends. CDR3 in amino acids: CASSTTSRGVGETQYF. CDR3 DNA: TGTGCCAGCAGCACCACCTCCCGGGGAGTTGGAGAGACCCAGTACTTC.